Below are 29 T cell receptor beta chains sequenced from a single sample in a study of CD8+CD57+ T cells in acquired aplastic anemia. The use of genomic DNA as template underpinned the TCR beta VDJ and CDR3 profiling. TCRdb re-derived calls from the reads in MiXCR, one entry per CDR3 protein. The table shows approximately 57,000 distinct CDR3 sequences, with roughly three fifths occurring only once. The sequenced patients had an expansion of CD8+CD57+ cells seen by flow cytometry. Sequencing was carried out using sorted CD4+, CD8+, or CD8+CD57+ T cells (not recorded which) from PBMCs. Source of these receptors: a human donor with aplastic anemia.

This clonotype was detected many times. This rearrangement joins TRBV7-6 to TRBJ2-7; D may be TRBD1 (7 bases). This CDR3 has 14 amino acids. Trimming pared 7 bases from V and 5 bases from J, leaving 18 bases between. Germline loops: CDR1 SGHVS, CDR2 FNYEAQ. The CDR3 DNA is TGTGCCAGCACCAAGGGGGGCAGGGGGGACGAGCAGTACTTC. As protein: CASTKGGRGDEQYF.

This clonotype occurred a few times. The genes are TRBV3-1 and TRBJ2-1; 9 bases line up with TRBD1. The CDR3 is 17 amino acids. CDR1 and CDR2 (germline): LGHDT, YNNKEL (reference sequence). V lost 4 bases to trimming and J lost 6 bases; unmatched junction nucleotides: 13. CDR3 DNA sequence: TGTGCCAGCAGCCCAAAATTTTGGACAGGGGTAGCCAATGAGCAGTTCTTC. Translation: CASSPKFWTGVANEQFF.

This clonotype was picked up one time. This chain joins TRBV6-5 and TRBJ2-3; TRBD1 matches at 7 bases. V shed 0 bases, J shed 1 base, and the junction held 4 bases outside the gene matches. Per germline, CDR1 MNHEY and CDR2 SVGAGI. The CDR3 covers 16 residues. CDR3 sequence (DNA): TGTGCCAGCAGTTACTCCCGGACAGGTCGCACAGATACGCAGTATTTT. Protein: CASSYSRTGRTDTQYF.

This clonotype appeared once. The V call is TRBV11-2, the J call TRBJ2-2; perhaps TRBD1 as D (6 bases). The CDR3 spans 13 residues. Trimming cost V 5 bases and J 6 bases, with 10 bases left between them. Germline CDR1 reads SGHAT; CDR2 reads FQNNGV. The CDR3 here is CASSPGVAGELFF. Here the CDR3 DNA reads TGTGCCAGCAGCCCAGGGGTGGCCGGGGAGCTGTTTTTT.

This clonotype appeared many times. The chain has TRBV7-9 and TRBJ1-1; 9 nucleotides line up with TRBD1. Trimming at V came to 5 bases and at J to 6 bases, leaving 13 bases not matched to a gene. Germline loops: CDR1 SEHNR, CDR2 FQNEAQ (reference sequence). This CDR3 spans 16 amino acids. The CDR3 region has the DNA TGTGCCAGCAGCCCACGAATCCGGGACAGGGCCTCTGAAGCTTTCTTT. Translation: CASSPRIRDRASEAFF.

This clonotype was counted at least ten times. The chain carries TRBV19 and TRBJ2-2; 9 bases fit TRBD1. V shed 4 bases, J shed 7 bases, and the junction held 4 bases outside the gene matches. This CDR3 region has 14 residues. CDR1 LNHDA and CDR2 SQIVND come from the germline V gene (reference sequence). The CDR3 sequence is CASSTGQGFGELFF. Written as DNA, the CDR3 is TGTGCCAGTAGTACGGGACAGGGCTTCGGGGAGCTGTTTTTT.

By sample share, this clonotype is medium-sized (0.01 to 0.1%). CDR3 coding DNA: TGTGCCACTCCAACCGGGACAGGCCTCGATGAGCAGTTCTTC. Encoded protein: CATPTGTGLDEQFF. This sequence joins TRBV24-1 and TRBJ2-1, with 8 nucleotides matching TRBD1. CDR1 is KGHDR, CDR2 SFDVKD, per germline. The CDR3 contains 14 residues. J was trimmed by 8 bases and V by 10 bases; bases with no gene match: 12.

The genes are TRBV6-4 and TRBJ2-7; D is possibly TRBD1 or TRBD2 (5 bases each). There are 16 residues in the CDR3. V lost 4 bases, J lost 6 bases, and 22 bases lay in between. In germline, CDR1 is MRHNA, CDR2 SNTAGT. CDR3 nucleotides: TGTGCCAGCAGTGCGTACCCGGGGCAGGGTGCGGGCGAGCAGTACTTC. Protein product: CASSAYPGQGAGEQYF.

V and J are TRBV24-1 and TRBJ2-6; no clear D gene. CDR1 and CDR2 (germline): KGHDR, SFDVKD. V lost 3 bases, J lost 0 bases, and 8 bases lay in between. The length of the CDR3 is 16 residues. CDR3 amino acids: CATSDSNGSGANVLTF. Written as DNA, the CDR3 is TGTGCCACCAGTGATAGTAATGGCTCTGGGGCCAACGTCCTGACTTTC.

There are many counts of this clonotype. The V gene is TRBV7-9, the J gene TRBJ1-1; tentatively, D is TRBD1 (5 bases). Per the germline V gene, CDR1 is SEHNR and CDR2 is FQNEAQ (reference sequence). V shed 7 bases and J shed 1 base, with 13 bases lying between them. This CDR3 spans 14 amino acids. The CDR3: CASTIVRGNTEAFF. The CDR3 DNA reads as TGTGCCAGCACCATCGTGAGGGGGAACACTGAAGCTTTCTTT.

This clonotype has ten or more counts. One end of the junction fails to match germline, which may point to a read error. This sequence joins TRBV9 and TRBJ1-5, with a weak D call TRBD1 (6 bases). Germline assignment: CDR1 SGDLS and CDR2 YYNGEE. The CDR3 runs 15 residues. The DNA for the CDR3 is TGTGCCAGCAGCGTCGGGGGACATGGAGATCAACCCCAGCATTTT. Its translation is CASSVGGHGDQPQHF. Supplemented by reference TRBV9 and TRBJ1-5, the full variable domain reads DSGVTQTPKHLITATGQRVTLRCSPRSGDLSVYWYQQSLDQGLQFLIQYYNGEERAKGNILERFSAQQFPDLHSELNLSSLELGDSALYFCASSVGGHGDQPQHFGDGTRLSIL.

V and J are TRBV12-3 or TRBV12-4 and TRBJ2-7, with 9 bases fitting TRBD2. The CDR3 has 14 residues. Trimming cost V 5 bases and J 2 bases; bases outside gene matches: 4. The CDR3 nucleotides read TGTGCCAGCAGTGGCGCGGGGGGGGCCTACGAGCAGTACTTC. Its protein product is CASSGAGGAYEQYF.

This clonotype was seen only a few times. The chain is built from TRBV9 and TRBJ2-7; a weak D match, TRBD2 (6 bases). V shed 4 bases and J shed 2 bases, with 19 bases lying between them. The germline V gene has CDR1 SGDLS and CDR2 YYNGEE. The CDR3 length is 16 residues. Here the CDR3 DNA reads TGTGCCAGCAGCCCCCACCAAGCGGGTATCCCCTACGAGCAGTACTTC. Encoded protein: CASSPHQAGIPYEQYF.

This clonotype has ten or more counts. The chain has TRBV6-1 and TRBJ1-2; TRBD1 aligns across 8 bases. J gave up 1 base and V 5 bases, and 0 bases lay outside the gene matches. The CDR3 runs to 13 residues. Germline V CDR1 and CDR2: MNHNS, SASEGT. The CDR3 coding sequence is TGTGCCAGCAGTACAGGGGGTAACTATGGCTACACCTTC. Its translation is CASSTGGNYGYTF.

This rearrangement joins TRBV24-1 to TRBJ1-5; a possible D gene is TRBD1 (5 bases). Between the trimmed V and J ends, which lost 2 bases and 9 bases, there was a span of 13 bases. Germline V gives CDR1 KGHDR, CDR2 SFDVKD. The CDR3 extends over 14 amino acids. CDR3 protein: CATSDYVGGGPQHF. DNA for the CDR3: TGTGCCACCAGTGATTACGTGGGGGGGGGGCCCCAGCATTTT.

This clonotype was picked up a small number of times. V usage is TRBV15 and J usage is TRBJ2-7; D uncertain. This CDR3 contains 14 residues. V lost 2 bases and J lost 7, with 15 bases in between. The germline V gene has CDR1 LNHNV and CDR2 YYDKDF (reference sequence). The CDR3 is CATSRSGRKREQYF. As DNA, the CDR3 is TGTGCCACCAGCAGATCGGGCAGAAAAAGAGAGCAGTACTTC.

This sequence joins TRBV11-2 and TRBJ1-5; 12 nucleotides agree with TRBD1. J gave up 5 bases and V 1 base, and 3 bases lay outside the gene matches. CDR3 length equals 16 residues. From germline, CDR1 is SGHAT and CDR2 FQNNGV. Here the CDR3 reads CASSLGGQGADQPQHF. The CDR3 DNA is TGTGCCAGCAGCTTAGGGGGACAGGGGGCAGATCAGCCCCAGCATTTT. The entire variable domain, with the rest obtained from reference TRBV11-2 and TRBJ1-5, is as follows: EAGVAQSPRYKIIEKRQSVAFWCNPISGHATLYWYQQILGQGPKLLIQFQNNGVVDDSQLPKDRFSAERLKGVDSTLKIQPAKLEDSAVYLCASSLGGQGADQPQHFGDGTRLSIL.

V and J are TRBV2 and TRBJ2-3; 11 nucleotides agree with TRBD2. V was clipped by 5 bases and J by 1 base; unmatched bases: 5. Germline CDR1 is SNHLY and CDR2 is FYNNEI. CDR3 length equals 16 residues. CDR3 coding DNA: TGTGCCAGCAGTCCGCCGACTAGCGGGGGCACAGATACGCAGTATTTT. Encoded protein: CASSPPTSGGTDTQYF.

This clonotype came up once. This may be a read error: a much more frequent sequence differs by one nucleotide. CDR3 residues: CASSLGTSGEDRGLFF. In DNA form, the CDR3 reads TGTGCCAGCAGCCTCGGGACTAGCGGGGAGGACCGGGGGCTGTTTTTT. The chain combines TRBV7-8 with TRBJ2-2, with TRBD2 identical over 13 bases. CDR1 and CDR2 from the germline V gene are SGHVS and FQNEAQ. Unmatched junction bases numbered 13, after V lost 5 bases and J lost 13 bases. The CDR3 sequence is 16 residues long.

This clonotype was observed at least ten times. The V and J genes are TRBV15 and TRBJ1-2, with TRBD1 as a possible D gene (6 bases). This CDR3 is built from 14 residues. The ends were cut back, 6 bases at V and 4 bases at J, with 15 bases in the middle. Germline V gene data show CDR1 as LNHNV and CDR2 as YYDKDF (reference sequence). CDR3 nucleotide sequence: TGTGCCACCAGAGGGGGGGGGGACCCCTATGGCTACACCTTC. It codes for CATRGGGDPYGYTF. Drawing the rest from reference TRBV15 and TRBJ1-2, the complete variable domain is DAMVIQNPRYQVTQFGKPVTLSCSQTLNHNVMYWYQQKSSQAPKLLFHYYDKDFNNEADTPDNFQSRRPNTSFCFLDIRSPGLGDTAMYLCATRGGGDPYGYTFGSGTRLTVV.

The CDR3 reads CASSETGSSPLHF. The CDR3 DNA is TGTGCCAGCAGTGAAACAGGGTCCTCACCCCTCCACTTT. This chain joins TRBV6-4 and TRBJ1-6; tentatively, D is TRBD1 (6 bases). Between the trimmed V and J ends, which lost 3 bases and 10 bases, there was a span of 10 bases. Germline V gene data show CDR1 as MRHNA and CDR2 as SNTAGT. The length of the CDR3 is 13 residues.

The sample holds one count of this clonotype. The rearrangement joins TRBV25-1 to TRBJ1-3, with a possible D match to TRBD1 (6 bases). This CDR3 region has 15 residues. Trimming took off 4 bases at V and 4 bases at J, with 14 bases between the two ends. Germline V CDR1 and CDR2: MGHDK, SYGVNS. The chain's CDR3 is CASSAGQVLGNTIYF. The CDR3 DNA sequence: TGTGCCAGCAGTGCGGGACAAGTACTAGGAAACACCATATATTTT. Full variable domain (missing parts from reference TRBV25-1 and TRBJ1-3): EADIYQTPRYLVIGTGKKITLECSQTMGHDKMYWYQQDPGMELHLIHYSYGVNSTEKGDLSSESTVSRIRTEHFPLTLESARPSHTSQYLCASSAGQVLGNTIYFGEGSWLTVV.

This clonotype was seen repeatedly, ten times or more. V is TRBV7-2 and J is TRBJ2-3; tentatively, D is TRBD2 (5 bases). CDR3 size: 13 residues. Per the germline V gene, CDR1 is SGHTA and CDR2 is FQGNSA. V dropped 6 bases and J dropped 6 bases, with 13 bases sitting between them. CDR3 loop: CASSSPGSDTQYF. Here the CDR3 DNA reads TGTGCCAGCAGTTCTCCGGGATCGGATACGCAGTATTTT.

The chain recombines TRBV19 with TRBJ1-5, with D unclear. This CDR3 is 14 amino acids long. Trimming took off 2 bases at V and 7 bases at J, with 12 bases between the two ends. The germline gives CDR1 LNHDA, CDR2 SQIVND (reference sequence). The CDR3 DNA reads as TGTGCCAGTAGTATATTGGCAGGTCGACAGCCCCAGCATTTT. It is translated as CASSILAGRQPQHF.

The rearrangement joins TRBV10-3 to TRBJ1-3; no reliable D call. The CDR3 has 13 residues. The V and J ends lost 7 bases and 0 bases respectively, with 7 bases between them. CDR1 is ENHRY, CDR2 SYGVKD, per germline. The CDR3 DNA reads TGTGCCATCATCGGTAGCTCTGGAAACACCATATATTTT. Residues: CAIIGSSGNTIYF.

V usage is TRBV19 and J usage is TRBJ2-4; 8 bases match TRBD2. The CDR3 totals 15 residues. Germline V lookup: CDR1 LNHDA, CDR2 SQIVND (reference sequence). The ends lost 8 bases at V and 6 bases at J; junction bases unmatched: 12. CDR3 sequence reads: CASDQGGLAGNIQYF. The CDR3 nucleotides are TGTGCCAGTGACCAGGGCGGACTAGCAGGAAACATTCAGTACTTC. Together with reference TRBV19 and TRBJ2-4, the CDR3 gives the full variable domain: DGGITQSPKYLFRKEGQNVTLSCEQNLNHDAMYWYRQDPGQGLRLIYYSQIVNDFQKGDIAEGYSVSREKKESFPLTVTSAQKNPTAFYLCASDQGGLAGNIQYFGAGTRLSVL.

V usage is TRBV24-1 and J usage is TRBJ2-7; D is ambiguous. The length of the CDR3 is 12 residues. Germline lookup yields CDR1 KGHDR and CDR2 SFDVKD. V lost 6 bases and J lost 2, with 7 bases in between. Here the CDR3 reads CATSHQTYEQYF. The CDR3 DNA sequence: TGTGCCACCAGTCATCAGACCTACGAGCAGTACTTC.

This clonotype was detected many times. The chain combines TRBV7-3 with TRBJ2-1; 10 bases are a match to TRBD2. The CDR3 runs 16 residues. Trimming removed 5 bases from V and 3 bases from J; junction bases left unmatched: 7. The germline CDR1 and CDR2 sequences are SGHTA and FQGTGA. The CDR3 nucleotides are TGTGCCAGCAGCGCCCAAGCGGGGGGGTTCTACAATGAGCAGTTCTTC. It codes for CASSAQAGGFYNEQFF.

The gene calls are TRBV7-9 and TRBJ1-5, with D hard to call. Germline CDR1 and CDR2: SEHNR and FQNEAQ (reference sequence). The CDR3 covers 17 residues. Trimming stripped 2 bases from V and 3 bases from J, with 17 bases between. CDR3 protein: CASSLPGELDNNQPQHF. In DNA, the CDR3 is TGTGCCAGCAGCTTACCCGGGGAGCTAGATAACAATCAGCCCCAGCATTTT.